Shown below are 28 T cell receptor beta chains from a single sample sequenced in a study of shared clonotypes between healthy human individuals. This table comes from immunoSEQ multiplex PCR, and its TCRdb copy is limited to in-frame clones, with some not included. This table has some 2.1 million clones, about 95% appearing once. Cells designated naive CD8 were CD45RO-negative and were positively selected for CCR7, with terminally differentiated effector memory CD45RA+ cells excluded. The sample consisted of naive CD8+ T cells sorted from blood. The receptors come from a young man in good health.

The chain links TRBV10-3 to TRBJ2-3; D call uncertain. CDR1 and CDR2 (germline): ENHRY, SYGVKD. This CDR3 is 13 amino acids long. Trimming took 3 bases from V and 3 from J, leaving 7 bases between them. The CDR3 region has the DNA TGTGCCATCAGTGAACTCAAGACAGATACGCAGTATTTT. Amino acids: CAISELKTDTQYF.

This clone came up once. DNA of the CDR3: TGTGCCAGCAGCTTTGGGGCCAAATGGGGCACTGAAGCTTTCTTT. The encoded protein is CASSFGAKWGTEAFF. V usage is TRBV11-2 and J usage is TRBJ1-1; D may be TRBD1 (5 bases). With 3 bases removed from V and 4 bases from J, the gap between germline ends came to 15 bases. The CDR3 has 15 residues. Germline V gene lookup returns CDR1 SGHAT and CDR2 FQNNGV.

V and J are TRBV13 and TRBJ2-5; 7 nucleotides align to TRBD2. The CDR3 loop spans 15 amino acids. Trimming took 6 bases from V and 5 from J; bases not matched to a gene: 12. Germline-derived CDR1 and CDR2 are PRHDT and FYEKMQ (reference sequence). The CDR3 bases are TGTGCCAGCAGATCAACCGTCCGGGGAGGGGAGACCCAGTACTTC. Its translation: CASRSTVRGGETQYF.

With respect to this clone: The sample has other DNA sequences that encode this CDR3 too. The chain joins TRBV28 to TRBJ2-7, with 10 bases matching TRBD1. The germline CDR1 and CDR2 sequences are MDHEN and SYDVKM. There are 14 residues in the CDR3. V was pared by 2 bases and J by 4 bases, with 2 bases of the junction left unmatched. CDR3 coding DNA: TGTGCCAGCAGTTTAGGACAGGGGGGGTACGAGCAGTACTTC. Its translation: CASSLGQGGYEQYF.

The V gene is TRBV9, the J gene TRBJ2-1; D not resolved. This CDR3 contains 16 residues. Trimming stripped 4 bases from V and 1 base from J, with 15 bases between. In germline, CDR1 is SGDLS, CDR2 YYNGEE. The CDR3 region has the DNA TGTGCCAGCAGCCCTCCGGCAGGATTTTCCTACAATGAGCAGTTCTTC. Amino acid sequence: CASSPPAGFSYNEQFF.

The CDR3 is CAFRNGSYEQYF. In nucleotides, the CDR3 is TGTGCCTTTCGAAACGGGTCCTACGAGCAGTACTTC. V gene TRBV7-9 combines with J gene TRBJ2-7; D call uncertain. The germline gives CDR1 SEHNR, CDR2 FQNEAQ (reference sequence). Trimming cost V 11 bases and J 1 base, with 12 bases left between them. The CDR3 length is 12 residues.

The chain recombines TRBV7-9 with TRBJ1-1; 9 nucleotides agree with TRBD1. CDR3 length: 13 amino acids. Germline V CDR1 and CDR2: SEHNR, FQNEAQ (reference sequence). V lost 9 bases to trimming and J lost 3 bases; unmatched junction nucleotides: 5. As DNA, the CDR3 is TGTGCCAGTAAGGACAGGGGAGACACTGAAGCTTTCTTT. Its translation: CASKDRGDTEAFF.

The chain couples TRBV6-5 to TRBJ1-1, with a weak D call TRBD1 (5 bases). V was shortened by 2 bases and J by 6 bases, with 13 bases between the two germline ends. Germline values: CDR1 MNHEY, CDR2 SVGAGI. This CDR3 is 14 amino acids long. The CDR3 nucleotides are TGTGCCAGCAGTTACAGGGAGGGCAGGGCTGAAGCTTTCTTT. This sequence encodes CASSYREGRAEAFF.

CDR3 region: CASSQGQLTEAFF. For the CDR3, the DNA is TGCGCCAGCAGCCAAGGACAGCTCACTGAAGCTTTCTTT. This chain connects TRBV5-1 to TRBJ1-1; D perhaps matches TRBD1 (6 bases). Trimming left V 4 bases short and J 4 bases short, with 11 bases between. Germline-derived CDR1 and CDR2 are SGHRS and YFSETQ. There are 13 residues in the CDR3.

The J gene is TRBJ1-5, the V gene TRBV6-5; D might be TRBD1 (6 bases). The CDR3 is 13 residues long. Germline CDR1 is MNHEY and CDR2 is SVGAGI. V was pared by 5 bases and J by 5 bases, with 10 bases between. CDR3 sequence (DNA): TGTGCCAGCAGTCAGGGGTCGGATCAGCCCCAGCATTTT. Residues: CASSQGSDQPQHF.

The chain uses TRBV14 and TRBJ2-5, with 8 bases fitting TRBD2. The CDR3 totals 16 residues. Germline V gene sequence: CDR1 SGHDN, CDR2 FVKESK. J was trimmed by 2 bases and V by 0 bases; bases with no gene match: 5. CDR3 DNA sequence: TGTGCCAGCAGCCAAGATGTTATAGCGGGACAAGAGACCCAGTACTTC. As protein: CASSQDVIAGQETQYF.

The chain joins TRBV4-1 to TRBJ1-4; D is unclear. The CDR3 runs to 16 residues. Germline CDR1 is MGHRA and CDR2 is YSYEKL. V lost 0 bases to trimming and J lost 4 bases, with 12 bases between them. CDR3 coding DNA: TGCGCCAGCAGCCAAGATGAGGAGGGCCTTAATGAAAAACTGTTTTTT. Residues: CASSQDEEGLNEKLFF.

The rearrangement uses TRBV13 and TRBJ2-5; D might be TRBD1 (6 bases). This CDR3 comprises 14 residues. Trimming took off 5 bases at V and 5 bases at J, with 15 bases between the two ends. Germline assignment: CDR1 PRHDT and CDR2 FYEKMQ (reference sequence). The CDR3 DNA reads TGTGCCAGCAGCCTAAGGGGGATTGATGAGACCCAGTACTTC. The encoded protein is CASSLRGIDETQYF.

This clone occurred once. This CDR3 is also generated by other DNA sequences in the sample. The V gene is TRBV28, the J gene TRBJ2-7, with D possibly TRBD2 on 5 matching bases. V was trimmed by 6 bases and J by 3 bases, leaving 6 bases between them. Germline V CDR1 and CDR2: MDHEN, SYDVKM. The CDR3 is 11 residues long. The CDR3 protein is CASSAGYEQYF. DNA of the CDR3: TGTGCCAGCAGCGCGGGCTACGAGCAGTACTTC.

V gene TRBV5-4 combines with J gene TRBJ1-6, with 12 bases that match TRBD1. The CDR3 extends over 16 amino acids. J gave up 6 bases and V 5 bases, and 6 bases lay outside the gene matches. Germline-derived CDR1 and CDR2 are SGHNT and YYREEE (reference sequence). The CDR3 region is CASSTGTGGFNSPLHF. The DNA of the CDR3 is TGTGCCAGCAGTACCGGGACAGGGGGCTTTAATTCACCCCTCCACTTT.

V is TRBV19 and J is TRBJ2-7; the D is unclear. V gave up 3 bases and J gave up 1 base, with 7 bases separating them. Germline values: CDR1 LNHDA, CDR2 SQIVND (reference sequence). The CDR3 contains 13 residues. CDR3 sequence reads: CASSMKTSYEQYF. CDR3 in DNA: TGTGCCAGTAGTATGAAGACTTCCTACGAGCAGTACTTC.

The rearrangement joins TRBV5-6 to TRBJ1-5; D is unclear. Looked up from germline, CDR1 is SGHDT and CDR2 is YYEEEE. Trimming cost V 2 bases and J 6 bases, with 6 bases left between them. The CDR3 has 12 residues. This CDR3 is CASSLYGQPQHF. In nucleotides, the CDR3 is TGTGCCAGCAGCTTATATGGTCAGCCCCAGCATTTT.

In the case of this clone: The same CDR3 is also encoded by other DNA sequences in this sample. The V and J genes are TRBV28 and TRBJ2-7, with 8 bases matching TRBD1. Germline lookup yields CDR1 MDHEN and CDR2 SYDVKM. After removal of 1 base from V and 5 bases from J, the junction contained 4 bases not matched to a gene. The CDR3 contains 14 residues. The CDR3 DNA sequence: TGTGCCAGCAGTTTATCAGGGGGCGGGAACGAGCAGTACTTC. Translation gives CASSLSGGGNEQYF.

This clone was observed once. The rearrangement links TRBV7-9 to TRBJ2-3, with D uncertain. Per the germline V gene, CDR1 is SEHNR and CDR2 is FQNEAQ (reference sequence). CDR3 length: 15 residues. With 5 bases removed from V and 3 bases from J, the gap between germline ends came to 15 bases. In DNA, the CDR3 is TGTGCCAGCAGCCTCCCCTGGGGAAATACAGATACGCAGTATTTT. Protein: CASSLPWGNTDTQYF.

Here the CDR3 reads CASSPPDIPYEQYF. CDR3 DNA: TGTGCCAGCTCACCACCGGACATCCCCTACGAGCAGTACTTC. The chain employs TRBV18 and TRBJ2-7; maybe TRBD1 (5 bases). Deletions cut 0 bases from V and 2 bases from J, with 8 bases between. CDR1 is KGHSH and CDR2 is LQKENI in the germline V gene. The CDR3 runs to 14 residues.

The chain uses TRBV30 and TRBJ2-7, with TRBD1 as a possible D gene (5 bases). The V gene lost 0 bases and the J gene lost 3 bases, with 12 bases spanning the gap. This CDR3 is built from 14 residues. The germline gives CDR1 GTSNPN, CDR2 SVGIG (reference sequence). The CDR3 spells CAWSVDSSLYEQYF. DNA of the CDR3: TGTGCCTGGAGTGTAGACAGTTCTCTCTACGAGCAGTACTTC.

The CDR3 nucleotides are TGTGCCAGCAGCACCAGGGACTTCACCGGGGAGCTGTTTTTT. It encodes CASSTRDFTGELFF. The chain uses TRBV13 and TRBJ2-2, with D perhaps matching TRBD2 (6 bases). There are 14 residues in the CDR3. Germline CDR1 reads PRHDT; CDR2 reads FYEKMQ (reference sequence). Trimming pared 5 bases from V and 4 bases from J, leaving 11 bases between.

The rearrangement links TRBV19 to TRBJ2-1; D ambiguous. The CDR3 has 14 amino acids. V lost 1 base to trimming and J lost 3 bases, with 7 bases between them. In germline, CDR1 is LNHDA, CDR2 SQIVND (reference sequence). CDR3 coding DNA: TGTGCCAGTAGTATAGGAAATGTCTACAATGAGCAGTTCTTC. This translates into CASSIGNVYNEQFF.

This clone was counted a single time. This chain joins TRBV14 and TRBJ2-7, with TRBD2 matching over 7 bases. This CDR3 has 13 residues. The J segment lost 4 bases and the V segment lost 6 bases, leaving 6 bases of the junction unmatched. Germline CDR1 reads SGHDN; CDR2 reads FVKESK. In DNA, the CDR3 is TGTGCCAGCAGAAAAAGCGGGATGTACGAGCAGTACTTC. Translated, it gives CASRKSGMYEQYF.

The chain is built from TRBV4-2 and TRBJ2-1; D gene ambiguous. This CDR3 comprises 15 residues. Germline V gene data show CDR1 as LGHNA and CDR2 as YNFKEQ. With 0 bases removed from V and 0 bases from J, the gap between germline ends came to 6 bases. As DNA, the CDR3 is TGTGCCAGCAGCCAAGACTTGTCCTCCTACAATGAGCAGTTCTTC. This encodes CASSQDLSSYNEQFF.

This clone showed up just once. The chain joins TRBV28 to TRBJ1-2, with 12 bases fitting TRBD1. The CDR3 has 15 residues. CDR1 MDHEN and CDR2 SYDVKM come from the germline V gene. V lost 5 bases and J lost 6; bases outside the gene matches: 7. The CDR3 region has the DNA TGTGCCAGCAGTCCCACCGGGACAGGGGGCCATGGCTACACCTTC. Encoded protein: CASSPTGTGGHGYTF.

CDR3 residues: CASRDSLLSYNEQFF. The CDR3 DNA sequence: TGTGCCAGCAGGGACTCTTTGCTCTCCTACAATGAGCAGTTCTTC. The chain uses TRBV6-5 and TRBJ2-1; D is perhaps TRBD2 (5 bases). Trimming took off 6 bases at V and 0 bases at J, with 12 bases between the two ends. The germline V gene has CDR1 MNHEY and CDR2 SVGAGI. CDR3 size: 15 residues.

The chain has TRBV7-8 and TRBJ2-1; 14 positions agree with TRBD2. CDR3 length: 20 amino acids. Germline V CDR1 and CDR2: SGHVS, FQNEAQ. J was trimmed by 0 bases and V by 4 bases; bases with no gene match: 11. CDR3 coding DNA: TGTGCCAGCAGCTACGGACTAGCGGGGGGCGTCGTTAGCTCCTACAATGAGCAGTTCTTC. Translating it yields CASSYGLAGGVVSSYNEQFF.